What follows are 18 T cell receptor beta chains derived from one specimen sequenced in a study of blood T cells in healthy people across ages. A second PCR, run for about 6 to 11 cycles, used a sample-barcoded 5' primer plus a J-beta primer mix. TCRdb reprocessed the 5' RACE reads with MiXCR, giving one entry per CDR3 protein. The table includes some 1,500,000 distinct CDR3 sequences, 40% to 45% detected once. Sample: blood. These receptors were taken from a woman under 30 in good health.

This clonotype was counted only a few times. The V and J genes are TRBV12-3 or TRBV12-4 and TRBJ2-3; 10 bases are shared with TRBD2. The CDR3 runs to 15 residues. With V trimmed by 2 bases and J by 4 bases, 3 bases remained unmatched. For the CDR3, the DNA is TGTGCCAGCAGTTTAAGGGGACTAGCGCCAGATACGCAGTATTTT. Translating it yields CASSLRGLAPDTQYF.

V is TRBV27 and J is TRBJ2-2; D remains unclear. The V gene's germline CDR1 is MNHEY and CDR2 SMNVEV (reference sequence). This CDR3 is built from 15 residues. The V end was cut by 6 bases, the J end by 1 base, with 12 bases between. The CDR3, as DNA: TGTGCCAGCAGCCTGAGCTACTTGAACACCGGGGAGCTGTTTTTT. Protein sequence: CASSLSYLNTGELFF.

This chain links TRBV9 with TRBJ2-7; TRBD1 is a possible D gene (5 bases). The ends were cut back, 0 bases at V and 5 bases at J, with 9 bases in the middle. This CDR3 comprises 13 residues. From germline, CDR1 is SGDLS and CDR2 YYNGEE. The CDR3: CASSVDFRDEQYF. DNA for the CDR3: TGTGCCAGCAGCGTAGATTTCAGGGACGAGCAGTACTTC.

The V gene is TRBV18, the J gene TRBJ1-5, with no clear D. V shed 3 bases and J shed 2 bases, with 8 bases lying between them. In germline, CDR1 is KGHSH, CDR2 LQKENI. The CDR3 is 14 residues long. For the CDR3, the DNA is TGTGCCAGCTCACCGTTGCAGGGCAATCAGCCCCAGCATTTT. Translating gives CASSPLQGNQPQHF.

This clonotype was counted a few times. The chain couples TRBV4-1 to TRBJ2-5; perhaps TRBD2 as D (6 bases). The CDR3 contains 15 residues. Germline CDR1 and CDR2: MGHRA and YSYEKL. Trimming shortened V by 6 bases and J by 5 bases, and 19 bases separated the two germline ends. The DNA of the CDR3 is TGCGCCAGCAGACCAACCCCACACAGCGGGGAGACCCAGTACTTC. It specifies CASRPTPHSGETQYF.

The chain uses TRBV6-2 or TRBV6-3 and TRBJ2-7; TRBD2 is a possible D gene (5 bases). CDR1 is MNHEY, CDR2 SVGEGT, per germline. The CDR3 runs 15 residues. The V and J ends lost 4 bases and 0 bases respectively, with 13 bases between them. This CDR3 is CASSSGGSGSYEQYF. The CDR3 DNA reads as TGTGCCAGCAGTTCCGGTGGGAGCGGCTCCTACGAGCAGTACTTC.

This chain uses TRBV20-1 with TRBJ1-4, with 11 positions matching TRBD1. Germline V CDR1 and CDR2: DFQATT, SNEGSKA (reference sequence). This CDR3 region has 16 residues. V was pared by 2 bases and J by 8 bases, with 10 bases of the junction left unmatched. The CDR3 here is CSARPRGTGGVEKLFF. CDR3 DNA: TGCAGTGCTAGACCGAGAGGGACAGGGGGTGTCGAAAAACTGTTTTTT.

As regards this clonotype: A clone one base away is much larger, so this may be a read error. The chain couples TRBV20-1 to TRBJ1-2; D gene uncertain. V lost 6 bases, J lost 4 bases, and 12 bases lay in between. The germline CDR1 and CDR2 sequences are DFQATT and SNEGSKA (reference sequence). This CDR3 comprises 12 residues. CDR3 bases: TGCAGTGCAGAAGGCAGGCCCTATGGCTACACCTTC. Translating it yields CSAEGRPYGYTF.

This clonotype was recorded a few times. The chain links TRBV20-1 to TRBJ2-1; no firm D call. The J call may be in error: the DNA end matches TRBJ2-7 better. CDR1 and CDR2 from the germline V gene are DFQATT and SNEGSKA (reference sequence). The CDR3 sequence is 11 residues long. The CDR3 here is CSADTYNEQYF. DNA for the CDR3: TGCAGTGCTGACACCTACAATGAGCAGTACTTC.

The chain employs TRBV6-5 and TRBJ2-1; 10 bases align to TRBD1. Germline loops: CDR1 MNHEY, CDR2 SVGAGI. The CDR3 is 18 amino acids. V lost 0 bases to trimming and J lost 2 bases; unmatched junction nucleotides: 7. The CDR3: CASSYSKGDRGPYNEQFF. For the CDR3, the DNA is TGTGCCAGCAGTTACTCGAAGGGAGACAGGGGGCCCTACAATGAGCAGTTCTTC.

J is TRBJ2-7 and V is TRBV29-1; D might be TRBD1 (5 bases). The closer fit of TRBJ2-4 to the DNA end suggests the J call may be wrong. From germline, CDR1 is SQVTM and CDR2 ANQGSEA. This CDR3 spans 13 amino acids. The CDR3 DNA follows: TGCAGCGTTGAACCCCAGGGTGAGGACATTCAGTACTTC. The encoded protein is CSVEPQGEDIQYF.

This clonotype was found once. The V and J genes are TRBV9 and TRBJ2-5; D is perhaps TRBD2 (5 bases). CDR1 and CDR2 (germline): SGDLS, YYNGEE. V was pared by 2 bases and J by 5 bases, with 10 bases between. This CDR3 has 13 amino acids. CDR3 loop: CASSVAGWETQYF. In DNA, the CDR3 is TGTGCCAGCAGCGTCGCGGGCTGGGAGACCCAGTACTTC.

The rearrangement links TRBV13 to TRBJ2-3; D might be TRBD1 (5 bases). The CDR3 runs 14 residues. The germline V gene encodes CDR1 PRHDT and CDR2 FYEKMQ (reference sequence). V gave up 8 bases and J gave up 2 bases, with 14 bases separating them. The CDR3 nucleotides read TGTGCCAGCCGCCAGTGGGGCTTCACAGATACGCAGTATTTT. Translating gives CASRQWGFTDTQYF.

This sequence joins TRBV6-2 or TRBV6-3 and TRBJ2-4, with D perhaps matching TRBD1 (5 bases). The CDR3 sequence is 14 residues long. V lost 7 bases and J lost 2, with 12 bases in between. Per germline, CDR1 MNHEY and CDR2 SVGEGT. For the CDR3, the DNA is TGTGCCAGCACCACCGGACACACCAAAAACATTCAGTACTTC. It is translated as CASTTGHTKNIQYF.

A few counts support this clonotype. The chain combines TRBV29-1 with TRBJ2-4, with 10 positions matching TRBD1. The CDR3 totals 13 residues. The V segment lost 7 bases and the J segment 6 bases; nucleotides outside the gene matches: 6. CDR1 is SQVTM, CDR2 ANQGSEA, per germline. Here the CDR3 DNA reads TGCAGCGCCGTGGGACAGGGGAGAAACATTCAGTACTTC. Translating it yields CSAVGQGRNIQYF.

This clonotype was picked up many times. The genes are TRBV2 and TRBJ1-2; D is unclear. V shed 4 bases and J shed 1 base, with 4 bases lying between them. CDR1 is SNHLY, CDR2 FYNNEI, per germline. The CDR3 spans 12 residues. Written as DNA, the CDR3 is TGTGCCAGCAGTGGCAGTAACTATGGCTACACCTTC. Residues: CASSGSNYGYTF.

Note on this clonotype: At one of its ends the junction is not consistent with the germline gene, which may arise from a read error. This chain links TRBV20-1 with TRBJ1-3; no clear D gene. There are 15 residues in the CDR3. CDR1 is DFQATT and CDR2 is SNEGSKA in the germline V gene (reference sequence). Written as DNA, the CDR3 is TGCAGTGCTAGAGATATGCTCCTCTCTGGAAACACTATATATTTT. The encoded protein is CSARDMLLSGNTIYF.

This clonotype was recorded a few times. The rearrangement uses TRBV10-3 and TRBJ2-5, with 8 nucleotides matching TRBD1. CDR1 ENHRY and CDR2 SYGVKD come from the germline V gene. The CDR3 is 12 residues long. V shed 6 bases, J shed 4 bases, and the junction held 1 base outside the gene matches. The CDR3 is CAIRGQAETQYF. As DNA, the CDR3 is TGTGCCATCAGGGGACAGGCAGAGACCCAGTACTTC.